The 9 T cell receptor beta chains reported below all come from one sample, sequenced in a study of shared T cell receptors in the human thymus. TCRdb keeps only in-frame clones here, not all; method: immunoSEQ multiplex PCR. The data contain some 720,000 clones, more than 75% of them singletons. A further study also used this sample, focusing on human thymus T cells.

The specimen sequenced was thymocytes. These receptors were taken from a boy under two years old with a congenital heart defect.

CDR3 protein: CATSRERETVSYEQYF. CDR3 nucleotide sequence: TGTGCCACCAGCAGAGAACGAGAGACTGTGTCCTACGAGCAGTACTTC. The genes are TRBV15 and TRBJ2-7, with no clear D. V was shortened by 0 bases and J by 1 base, with 13 bases between the two germline ends. CDR1 LNHNV and CDR2 YYDKDF come from the germline V gene (reference sequence). The CDR3 has 16 amino acids.

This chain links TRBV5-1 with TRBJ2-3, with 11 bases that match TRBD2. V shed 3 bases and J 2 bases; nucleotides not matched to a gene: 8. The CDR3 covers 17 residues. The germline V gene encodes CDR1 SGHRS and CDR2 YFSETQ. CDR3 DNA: TGCGCCAGCAGCTCTCAGACTAGCGGGAAAATCACAGATACGCAGTATTTT. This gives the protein CASSSQTSGKITDTQYF. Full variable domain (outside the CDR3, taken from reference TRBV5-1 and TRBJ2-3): KAGVTQTPRYLIKTRGQQVTLSCSPISGHRSVSWYQQTPGQGLQFLFEYFSETQRNKGNFPGRFSGRQFSNSRSEMNVSTLELGDSALYLCASSSQTSGKITDTQYFGPGTRLTVL.

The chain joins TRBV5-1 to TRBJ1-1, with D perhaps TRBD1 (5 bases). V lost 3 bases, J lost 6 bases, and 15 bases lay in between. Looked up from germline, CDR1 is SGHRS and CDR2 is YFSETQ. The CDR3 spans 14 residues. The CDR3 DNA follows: TGCGCCAGCAGCTCAAATGCGGGGGGGGCTGAAGCTTTCTTT. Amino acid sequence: CASSSNAGGAEAFF. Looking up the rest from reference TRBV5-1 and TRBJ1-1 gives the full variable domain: KAGVTQTPRYLIKTRGQQVTLSCSPISGHRSVSWYQQTPGQGLQFLFEYFSETQRNKGNFPGRFSGRQFSNSRSEMNVSTLELGDSALYLCASSSNAGGAEAFFGQGTRLTVV.

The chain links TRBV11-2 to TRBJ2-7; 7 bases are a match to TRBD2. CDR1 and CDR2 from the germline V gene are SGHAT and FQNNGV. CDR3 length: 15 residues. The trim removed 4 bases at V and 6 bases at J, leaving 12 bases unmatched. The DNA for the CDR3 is TGTGCCAGCAGCTACCTAGCGGCCGGAGAACTCGAGCAGTACTTC. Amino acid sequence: CASSYLAAGELEQYF.

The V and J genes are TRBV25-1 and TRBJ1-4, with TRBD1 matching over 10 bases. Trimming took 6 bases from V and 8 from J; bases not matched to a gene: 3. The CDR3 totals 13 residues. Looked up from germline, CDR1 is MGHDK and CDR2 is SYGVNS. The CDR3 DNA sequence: TGTGCCAGCAGGGGGACAGGGGACGAAAAACTGTTTTTT. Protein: CASRGTGDEKLFF. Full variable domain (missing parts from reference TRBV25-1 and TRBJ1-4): EADIYQTPRYLVIGTGKKITLECSQTMGHDKMYWYQQDPGMELHLIHYSYGVNSTEKGDLSSESTVSRIRTEHFPLTLESARPSHTSQYLCASRGTGDEKLFFGSGTQLSVL.

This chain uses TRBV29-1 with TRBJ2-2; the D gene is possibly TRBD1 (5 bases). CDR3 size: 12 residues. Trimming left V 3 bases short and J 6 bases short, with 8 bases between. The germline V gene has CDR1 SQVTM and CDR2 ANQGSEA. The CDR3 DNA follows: TGCAGCGTTGACAGGGCGGCCGGGGAGCTGTTTTTT. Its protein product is CSVDRAAGELFF.

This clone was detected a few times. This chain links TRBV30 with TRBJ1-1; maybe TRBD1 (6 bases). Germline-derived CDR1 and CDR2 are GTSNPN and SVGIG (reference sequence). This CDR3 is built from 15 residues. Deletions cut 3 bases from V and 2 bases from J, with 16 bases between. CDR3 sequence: CAWRARTAGNTEAFF. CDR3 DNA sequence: TGTGCCTGGAGGGCCAGGACAGCGGGAAACACTGAAGCTTTCTTT.

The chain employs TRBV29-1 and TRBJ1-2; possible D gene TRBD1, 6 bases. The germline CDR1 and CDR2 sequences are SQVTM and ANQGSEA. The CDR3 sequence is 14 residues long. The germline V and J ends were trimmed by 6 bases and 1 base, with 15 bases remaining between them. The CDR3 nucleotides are TGCAGCGTAAGACCGGGACACGGTAACTATGGCTACACCTTC. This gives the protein CSVRPGHGNYGYTF.

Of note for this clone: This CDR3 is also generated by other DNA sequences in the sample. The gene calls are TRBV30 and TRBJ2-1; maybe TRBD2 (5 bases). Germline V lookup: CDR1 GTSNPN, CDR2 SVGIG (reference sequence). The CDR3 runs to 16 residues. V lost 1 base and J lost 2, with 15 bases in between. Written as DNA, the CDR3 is TGTGCCTGGAGTGGGACTTGGGGTAATACCTACAATGAGCAGTTCTTC. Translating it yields CAWSGTWGNTYNEQFF.